These T cell receptor beta chains were read from a single sample in a study of blood T cell repertoires in COVID-19. Measured with immunoSEQ multiplex PCR; TCRdb has only the in-frame clones, and not every one. The data show approximately 92,000 clones, approximately 86% seen once. Sequencing was done on a sample of peripheral blood. The origin of the receptors is a man in his forties or fifties with acute or convalescent COVID-19. CDR3s include the opening cysteine and the closing phenylalanine or tryptophan. Fields, in order: CDR3 length, clone size, D gene, J gene, V gene, CDR3 protein, CDR3 DNA. The D gene is left open where the match is weak. Rows give clone size only sometimes, using once, few, many, or a class for an expanded clone.

>14|.|.|TRBJ2-5|TRBV5-6
CASSLGQPQETQYF
TGTGCCAGCAGCTTGGGACAGCCACAAGAGACCCAGTACTTC
>15|.|.|TRBJ2-5|TRBV3-1/TRBV3-2
CASSQAAGAGETQYF
TGTGCCAGCAGCCAAGCTGCAGGGGCAGGAGAGACCCAGTACTTC
>11|.|.|TRBJ1-2|TRBV30
CAWRISYGYTF
TGTGCCTGGAGAATCAGCTATGGCTACACCTTC
>14|.|TRBD2|TRBJ2-5|TRBV24-1
CATSDLPSGETQYF
TGTGCCACCAGTGATTTGCCTAGCGGGGAGACCCAGTACTTC
>16|.|.|TRBJ1-1|TRBV30
CAWSIPRGGRNTEAFF
TGTGCCTGGAGTATTCCCCGGGGAGGGAGAAACACTGAAGCTTTCTTT
>13|.|.|TRBJ1-5|TRBV4-3
CASSQEENQPQHF
TGCGCCAGCAGCCAAGAGGAGAATCAGCCCCAGCATTTT
>15|once|TRBD1|TRBJ1-5|TRBV24-1
CATSQQGASNQPQHF
TGTGCCACCAGCCAACAGGGGGCTAGCAATCAGCCCCAGCATTTT
>19|.|TRBD1|TRBJ2-5|TRBV3-1/TRBV3-2
CASSPYNRGSGQGLQTQYF
TGTGCCAGCAGCCCATACAACCGGGGATCAGGACAGGGTTTACAGACCCAGTACTTC
>18|.|.|TRBJ1-1|TRBV3-1/TRBV3-2
CASSQDRGDGLMNTEAFF
TGTGCCAGCAGCCAAGATCGGGGGGATGGATTGATGAACACTGAAGCTTTCTTT
>15|.|.|TRBJ1-1|TRBV11-2
CASSLVPGMNTEAFF
TGTGCCAGCAGCTTAGTGCCCGGGATGAACACTGAAGCTTTCTTT
>15|once|TRBD1|TRBJ1-2|TRBV7-9
CASSSYRQGNYGYTF
TGTGCCAGCAGCTCGTACCGACAGGGGAACTATGGCTACACCTTC
>15|.|.|TRBJ2-7|TRBV6-1
CASSETGGFYYEQYF
TGTGCCAGCAGTGAGACAGGCGGATTTTATTACGAGCAGTACTTC
>16|.|.|TRBJ2-3|TRBV9
CASSVGAGLSTDTQYF
TGTGCCAGCAGCGTAGGGGCGGGACTCTCCACAGATACGCAGTATTTT
>17|many|TRBD2|TRBJ2-2|TRBV5-1
CASSPKLAGENTGELFF
TGCGCCAGCAGCCCGAAACTAGCGGGAGAAAACACCGGGGAGCTGTTTTTT
>13|.|.|TRBJ1-2|TRBV19
CASSIGGIYGYTF
TGTGCCAGTAGTATAGGCGGGATCTATGGCTACACCTTC
>17|.|TRBD2|TRBJ2-3|TRBV5-1
CASSLGALAGSTDTQYF
TGCGCCAGCAGCTTGGGTGCCCTAGCGGGGAGCACAGATACGCAGTATTTT
>16|.|.|TRBJ2-7|TRBV28
CASSLAGGGKSYEQYF
TGTGCCAGCAGCCTTGCGGGCGGCGGGAAATCCTACGAGCAGTACTTC
>17|.|TRBD1|TRBJ2-1|TRBV3-1/TRBV3-2
CASSQVSGTGSRDEQFF
TGTGCCAGCAGCCAAGTCTCCGGGACAGGGAGCCGGGATGAGCAGTTCTTC
>14|.|.|TRBJ1-1|TRBV6-5
CASSYSSKNTEAFF
TGTGCCAGCAGTTACTCGAGTAAGAACACTGAAGCTTTCTTT
>17|.|.|TRBJ2-7|TRBV3-1/TRBV3-2
CASSYRIGAAASYEQYF
TGTGCCAGCAGCTACAGAATTGGGGCGGCGGCTTCCTACGAGCAGTACTTC
>13|.|.|TRBJ2-7|TRBV6-5
CASSQDRIYEQYF
TGTGCCAGCAGTCAGGACAGAATCTACGAGCAGTACTTC
>16|.|.|TRBJ2-3|TRBV6-2/TRBV6-3
CASSRWTAGKTDTQYF
TGTGCCAGCAGTAGGTGGACAGCAGGGAAGACAGATACGCAGTATTTT